This paragraph covers one TCR beta chain sequence. This record belongs to a study of tumour-infiltrating T cells in Burkitt lymphoma. The table came from immunoSEQ multiplex PCR; TCRdb's copy has only in-frame clones and leaves some out. The sample records over 2,000 clones, less than 15% being singletons. Trimming stripped 3 bases from V and 2 bases from J, with 12 bases between. CDR3 length: 15 residues. From germline, CDR1 is SGHDN and CDR2 FVKESK. The sample comprised tumor tissue from a relapse. The source is a human donor with relapsed Burkitt lymphoma. V gene TRBV14 combines with J gene TRBJ2-3; D tentatively reads TRBD1 or TRBD2 (6 bases each). CDR3 in amino acids: CASSHRGGPTDTQYF. CDR3 DNA: TGTGCCAGCAGCCACCGAGGGGGGCCCACAGATACGCAGTATTTT. The full variable domain, in which reference TRBV14 and TRBJ2-3 provide the parts outside the CDR3, is EAGVTQFPSHSVIEKGQTVTLRCDPISGHDNLYWYRRVMGKEIKFLLHFVKESKQDESGMPNNRFLAERTGGTYSTLKVQPAELEDSGVYFCASSHRGGPTDTQYFGPGTRLTVL.